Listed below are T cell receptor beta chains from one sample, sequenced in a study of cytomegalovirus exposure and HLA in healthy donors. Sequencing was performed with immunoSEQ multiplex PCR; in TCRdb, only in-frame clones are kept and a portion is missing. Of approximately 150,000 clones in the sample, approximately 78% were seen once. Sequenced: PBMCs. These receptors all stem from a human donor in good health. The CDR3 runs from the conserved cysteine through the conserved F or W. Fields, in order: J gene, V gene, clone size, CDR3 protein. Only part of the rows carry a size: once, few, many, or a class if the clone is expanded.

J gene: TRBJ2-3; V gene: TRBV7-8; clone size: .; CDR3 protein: CATASGGSADTQYF
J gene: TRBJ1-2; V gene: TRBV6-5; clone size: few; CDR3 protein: CASSGDRGRGYTF
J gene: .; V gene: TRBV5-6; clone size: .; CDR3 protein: CASSIDRQSYEQYF
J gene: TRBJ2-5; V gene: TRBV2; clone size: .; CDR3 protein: CASSEARDSQQETQYF
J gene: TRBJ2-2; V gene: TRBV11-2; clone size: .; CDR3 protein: CASSFTSGGANTGELFF
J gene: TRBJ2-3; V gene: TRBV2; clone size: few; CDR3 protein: CASSRVSSLDTQYF
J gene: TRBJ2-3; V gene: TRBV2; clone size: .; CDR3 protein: CASSGEADTQYF
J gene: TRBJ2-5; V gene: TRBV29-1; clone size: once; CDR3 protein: CSDVIAGGPKETQYF
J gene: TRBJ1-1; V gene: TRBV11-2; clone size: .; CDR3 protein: CASSFRGNTEAFF
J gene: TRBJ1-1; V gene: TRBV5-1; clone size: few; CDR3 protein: CASSPGTARSEAFF
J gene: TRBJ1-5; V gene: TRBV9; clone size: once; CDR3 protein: CASSPRDSLLQPQHF
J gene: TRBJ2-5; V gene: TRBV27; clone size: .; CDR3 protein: CASSWGQGRGETQYF
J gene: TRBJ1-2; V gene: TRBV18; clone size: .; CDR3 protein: CASSPTAGGVYGYTF
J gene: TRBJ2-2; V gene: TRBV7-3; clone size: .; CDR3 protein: CASSPPGGTGELFF
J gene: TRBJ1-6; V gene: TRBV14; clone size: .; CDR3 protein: CASSPTGIGNSPLHF
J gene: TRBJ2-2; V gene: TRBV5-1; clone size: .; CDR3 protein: CASSLGLLVGYTGELFF
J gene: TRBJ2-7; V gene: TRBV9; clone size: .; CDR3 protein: CASSGGDYEQYF
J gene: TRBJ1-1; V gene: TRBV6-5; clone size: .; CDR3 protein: CASSSTIGKLNTEAFF
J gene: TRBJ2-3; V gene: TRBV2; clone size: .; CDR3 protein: CASRQTGDTQYF
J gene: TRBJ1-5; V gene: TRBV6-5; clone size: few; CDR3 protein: CASSHSTVSNQPQHF
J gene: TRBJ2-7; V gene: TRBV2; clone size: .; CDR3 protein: CASSESSSYEQYF
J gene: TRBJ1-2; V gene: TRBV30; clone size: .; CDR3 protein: CAWTTTGIRYGYTF